The sequence of this T cell receptor beta chain was determined in a study of breast tumors, draining lymph nodes, adjacent tissues. Samples came from axillary lymph nodes draining the breast cancer. TCRdb passed the multiplex PCR reads through MiXCR, listing each CDR3 protein once. This sample has 150,000 to 200,000 distinct CDR3 sequences, with around 33% found just once. General study results and limits: Tumor repertoires ranked between lymph nodes and nontumor tissue in diversity, with V and J gene preferences.

The germline V gene has CDR1 LGHDT and CDR2 YNNKEL (reference sequence). There are 15 residues in the CDR3. The ends lost 1 base at V and 2 bases at J; junction bases unmatched: 1. A word on this clonotype: Antigen unknown. This sequence may be a read error, since a much larger clone differs from it by one base.

This chain connects TRBV3-1 to TRBJ1-3, with 8 bases aligning to TRBD1. Sequencing was carried out using axillary lymph node tissue. The receptor comes from a female donor with breast cancer. Some clones in this sample may be carry-over from other donors' samples. CDR3 DNA sequence: TGTGCCAGCAGCCAAGTGGGACAGGCTGGAAACACCATATATTTT. Encoded protein: CASSQVGQAGNTIYF.